This T cell receptor (beta chain) was sequenced for a study of cytomegalovirus exposure and HLA in healthy donors. V trimming: 4 bases; J trimming: 10 bases; junction bases outside the gene matches: 8. Looked up from germline, CDR1 is LGHNA and CDR2 is YSLEER. There are 15 residues in the CDR3. PCR amplification relied on 60 Vbeta primers (plus 13 Jbeta primers). TCRdb's table, derived via immunoSEQ multiplex PCR, lists solely in-frame clones and lacks some. The top ten hold roughly 2.1% of the sample, which has about 160,000 clones, approximately 84% seen once. The TCR was taken from a man aged 18 to 29 in good health and CMV-seropositive. The chain recombines TRBV4-3 with TRBJ1-6; 9 nucleotides align to TRBD1. The sample taken for sequencing was PBMCs. This chain's CDR3 is CASSPRDREPSPLHF. In nucleotides, the CDR3 is TGCGCCAGCAGCCCGCGGGACAGGGAGCCGTCACCCCTCCACTTT.